This TCR beta chain is from a study of beta chain features in type 1 diabetes. All of the isolated RNA was reverse transcribed, so expressed TCRB transcripts were sequenced. Sequencing used immunoSEQ multiplex PCR; TCRdb keeps in-frame clones, though not all of them. Of fewer than 350,000 clones in the sample, about 8.5% were seen once. V was trimmed by 3 bases and J by 2 bases, leaving 19 bases between them. CDR3 size: 17 residues. CDR1 and CDR2 from the germline V gene are KGHSH and LQKENI. The sample comprised central memory CD4+ T cells from blood. The rearrangement joins TRBV18 to TRBJ1-1; D is unresolved. This TCR was recovered from a woman aged 18-29 years in good health. The CDR3 nucleotides read TGTGCCAGCTCACCGTTTTCGCCTCGGGCTTATAACACTGAAGCTTTCTTT. It encodes CASSPFSPRAYNTEAFF.